Each of the 15 T cell receptor beta chains below was sequenced from the same sample in a study of follicular helper T cells after annual influenza vaccination. Profiled with immunoSEQ multiplex PCR; TCRdb holds only in-frame clones, not every one. Counted here are thousands of clones, over 80% occurring once; the ten biggest clones make up 0.5% to 0.55%. Documented time point: 2015-2016 season, 7 days after influenza vaccination. The sample here was CXCR5- memory CD4+ T cells sorted from blood, taken 7 days after influenza vaccination. These receptors all stem from an adult who received the influenza vaccine.

V and J are TRBV7-8 and TRBJ1-2, with 7 bases that match TRBD1. The CDR3 is 14 amino acids. Germline loops: CDR1 SGHVS, CDR2 FQNEAQ. V gave up 7 bases and J gave up 5 bases; unmatched junction bases: 10. DNA of the CDR3: TGTGCCAGCAATTCAGGGGGGACGCGGTATGGCTACACCTTC. It translates to CASNSGGTRYGYTF.

Only one count was recorded for this clone. The rearrangement links TRBV2 to TRBJ2-1; 10 nucleotides align to TRBD2. The CDR3 has 14 residues. The germline gives CDR1 SNHLY, CDR2 FYNNEI. The trim removed 9 bases at V and 4 bases at J, leaving 6 bases unmatched. The CDR3 DNA follows: TGTGCCAGTGGGGCACTAGCGGGGTACAATGAGCAGTTCTTC. Its translation: CASGALAGYNEQFF.

V gene TRBV5-4 combines with J gene TRBJ1-5; the D is unclear. V lost 4 bases and J 0 bases, leaving 11 bases between the germline ends. Germline loops: CDR1 SGHNT, CDR2 YYREEE (reference sequence). The CDR3 spans 15 residues. The CDR3 loop reads CASSLGGYSNQPQHF. CDR3 DNA: TGTGCCAGCAGCCTGGGCGGTTATAGCAATCAGCCCCAGCATTTT.

The CDR3 region has the DNA TGTGCCAGCAGTTACGGACAGGGGGCGAGGTACGAGCAGTACTTC. It specifies CASSYGQGARYEQYF. The V call is TRBV5-4, the J call TRBJ2-7; 11 bases match TRBD1. Germline CDR1 and CDR2: SGHNT and YYREEE (reference sequence). V gave up 5 bases and J gave up 4 bases; unmatched junction bases: 8. The CDR3 length is 15 residues.

The sample holds one count of this clone. The chain is built from TRBV6-5 and TRBJ2-7, with D perhaps TRBD2 (6 bases). The CDR3 extends over 14 amino acids. Germline loops: CDR1 MNHEY, CDR2 SVGAGI. Trimming took 2 bases from V and 2 from J, leaving 10 bases between them. CDR3 bases: TGTGCCAGCAGTTACGGAGGAGGGACCTACGAGCAGTACTTC. Translating gives CASSYGGGTYEQYF.

The chain combines TRBV10-3 with TRBJ2-5; 10 nucleotides line up with TRBD2. The CDR3 has 16 residues. The ends lost 2 bases at V and 5 bases at J; junction bases unmatched: 8. Germline values: CDR1 ENHRY, CDR2 SYGVKD. The CDR3 region is CAISEIAGGLAETQYF. Written as DNA, the CDR3 is TGTGCCATCAGTGAGATAGCGGGGGGTTTAGCGGAGACCCAGTACTTC.

The chain couples TRBV5-5 to TRBJ1-5, with D possibly matching TRBD1 (6 bases). CDR3 length: 14 residues. V was pared by 2 bases and J by 3 bases, with 9 bases between. In germline, CDR1 is SGHKS, CDR2 YYEKEE (reference sequence). The CDR3 spells CASSFGTPNQPQHF. The CDR3, as DNA: TGTGCCAGCAGCTTTGGGACACCCAATCAGCCCCAGCATTTT.

This clone is a singleton in its sample. The chain uses TRBV21-1 and TRBJ1-3; the D call TRBD1 from the table was never checked on the DNA. TRBV21-1 is tagged as a pseudogene. The CDR3 is made up of 17 amino acids. CDR3 sequence reads: CASSKGWTGKAGNTIYF. CDR3 sequence (DNA): TGTGCCAGCAGCAAAGGATGGACAGGGAAAGCTGGAAACACCATATATTTT.

This clone is a singleton in its sample. The V call is TRBV7-9, the J call TRBJ2-2; 8 nucleotides match TRBD2. This CDR3 contains 14 residues. Germline V gene sequence: CDR1 SEHNR, CDR2 FQNEAQ (reference sequence). The J segment lost 6 bases and the V segment lost 4 bases, leaving 4 bases of the junction unmatched. Here the CDR3 reads CASSSGLAAGELFF. The CDR3 DNA reads TGTGCCAGCAGCTCAGGACTAGCCGCCGGGGAGCTGTTTTTT. The full variable domain, completed using reference TRBV7-9 and TRBJ2-2, is DTGVSQNPRHKITKRGQNVTFRCDPISEHNRLYWYRQTLGQGPEFLTYFQNEAQLEKSRLLSDRFSAERPKGSFSTLEIQRTEQGDSAMYLCASSSGLAAGELFFGEGSRLTVL.

This sequence joins TRBV4-3 and TRBJ1-3; D ambiguous. V lost 1 base, J lost 0 bases, and 16 bases lay in between. The CDR3 has 18 residues. Germline CDR1 and CDR2: LGHNA and YSLEER. CDR3 in DNA: TGCGCCAGCAGCCAAGGGAGAGAAGGCCTTACCTCTGGAAACACCATATATTTT. Amino acid sequence: CASSQGREGLTSGNTIYF.

The chain couples TRBV19 to TRBJ1-2; D uncertain. The CDR3 totals 12 residues. V lost 5 bases to trimming and J lost 13 bases, with 17 bases between them. Per the germline V gene, CDR1 is LNHDA and CDR2 is SQIVND (reference sequence). The CDR3: CASSLTTEPTTF. CDR3 coding DNA: TGTGCCAGTAGTCTTACGACCGAACCTACCACCTTC.

The chain combines TRBV7-9 with TRBJ2-1; D possibly uses TRBD1 or TRBD2 (6 bases each). Germline CDR1 is SEHNR and CDR2 is FQNEAQ (reference sequence). Trimming left V 7 bases short and J 9 bases short, with 16 bases between. This CDR3 is 13 amino acids long. CDR3 region: CASTRNEGGEQFF. The DNA for the CDR3 is TGTGCCAGCACCCGGAACGAGGGGGGTGAGCAGTTCTTC. Full variable domain (rest looked up from reference TRBV7-9 and TRBJ2-1): DTGVSQNPRHKITKRGQNVTFRCDPISEHNRLYWYRQTLGQGPEFLTYFQNEAQLEKSRLLSDRFSAERPKGSFSTLEIQRTEQGDSAMYLCASTRNEGGEQFFGPGTRLTVL.

This chain joins TRBV27 and TRBJ2-3; the match to TRBD2 covers 8 bases. This CDR3 contains 15 residues. Germline lookup yields CDR1 MNHEY and CDR2 SMNVEV (reference sequence). Trimming took 8 bases from V and 5 from J; bases not matched to a gene: 12. The CDR3 DNA is TGTGCCAGCTCGTTAGCGGGGACTCGGGGAGATACGCAGTATTTT. Amino acids: CASSLAGTRGDTQYF.

CDR3 bases: TGTGCCAGCAGTTACGACAGCATCTATGGCTACACCTTC. Translation gives CASSYDSIYGYTF. The rearrangement joins TRBV6-5 to TRBJ1-2, with a weak D call TRBD1 (5 bases). Germline loops: CDR1 MNHEY, CDR2 SVGAGI. Trimming removed 2 bases from V and 4 bases from J, with 8 bases in between. The CDR3 sequence is 13 residues long.

This clone has more than one count but fewer than ten. The rearrangement uses TRBV6-5 and TRBJ2-7; 9 bases align to TRBD1. The V segment lost 8 bases and the J segment 6 bases; nucleotides outside the gene matches: 11. The CDR3 runs 14 residues. The germline CDR1 and CDR2 sequences are MNHEY and SVGAGI. As DNA, the CDR3 is TGTGCCAGCGGGTCCGGACAGGGGAGTCCCGAGCAGTACTTC. It is translated as CASGSGQGSPEQYF.